Detailed here is one T cell receptor beta chain. The antigen it binds to is not known. Qualities for individual bases were not recorded, and no much larger clone is one base off. The sample originates from a study of technical replicates of blood from a few donors (dated by TCRdb to the late 2010s). Library generation was performed with the immunoSEQ multiplex PCR assay. The table was pulled from immuneACCESS by TCRdb, which kept in-frame rearrangements only. Such tables lose some clones; where checked, under half of the loss comes from unresolved V genes, and the rest has no known cause. This sample is represented by tens of thousands of clones; 90% to 95% of them were singletons. The ten largest clones add up to over 0.2% of the sample. The sequencing input was T cells isolated from PBMCs. The receptor's source is a human donor in good health.

The nucleotides read TGTGCCAGCGGACAGGAAGGGAACACTGAAGCTTTCTTT. This translates into CASGQEGNTEAFF. The sequence links TRBV2 to TRBJ1-1; 7 central bases correspond to TRBD1. Inclusive of the bounding cysteine and phenylalanine, the CDR3 is 13 residues long. The kept DNA is CDR3 alone, 39 bases in frame from the first base. V trim: 8 bases; J trim: 1 base; unmatched bases: 4. CDR1 and CDR2 are drawn from the germline V gene: SNHLY, FYNNEI.